This entry lists 10 T cell receptor beta chains sequenced from one sample in a study of T cell responses to AZD1222 COVID-19 vaccine. Clones were sequenced by immunoSEQ multiplex PCR, and TCRdb holds only the in-frame ones, with some missing. The top ten clones hold approximately 8.5% of a sample with about 120,000 clones, 70% to 90% of them seen once. This specimen consisted of peripheral blood, obtained on day 0 of AZD1222 vaccination. All receptors derive from an adult in good health.

V and J are TRBV29-1 and TRBJ1-1; possibly TRBD1 for D (5 bases). CDR1 SQVTM and CDR2 ANQGSEA come from the germline V gene. CDR3 length: 12 amino acids. Deletions cut 6 bases from V and 2 bases from J, with 10 bases between. CDR3 protein: CSVQDTNTEAFF. In DNA, the CDR3 is TGCAGCGTCCAGGACACCAACACTGAAGCTTTCTTT.

This chain joins TRBV2 and TRBJ1-4; D is perhaps TRBD1 (5 bases). Per germline, CDR1 SNHLY and CDR2 FYNNEI. Trimming cost V 3 bases and J 5 bases, with 10 bases left between them. This CDR3 region has 14 residues. CDR3 nucleotide sequence: TGTGCCAGCAGTGACGGCAGGGCAAATGAAAAACTGTTTTTT. It encodes CASSDGRANEKLFF.

V and J are TRBV28 and TRBJ1-1; D uncertain. The CDR3 loop spans 13 amino acids. Trimming pared 6 bases from V and 2 bases from J, leaving 10 bases between. Germline-derived CDR1 and CDR2 are MDHEN and SYDVKM. This chain's CDR3 is CASSMDLNTEAFF. DNA for the CDR3: TGTGCCAGCAGCATGGACCTAAACACTGAAGCTTTCTTT.

To note about this clone: Compared with germline, one end of the junction differs, possibly owing to a read error. The rearrangement links TRBV7-2 to TRBJ1-3, with D uncertain. The length of the CDR3 is 13 residues. Germline V CDR1 and CDR2: SGHTA, FQGNSA. The CDR3 region is CASSFPAGTAENF. The CDR3 region has the DNA TGTGCCAGCAGCTTTCCGGCGGGTACTGCAGAAAATTTT.

This chain connects TRBV27 to TRBJ2-3, with 8 bases identical to TRBD2. The CDR3 extends over 17 amino acids. Per the germline V gene, CDR1 is MNHEY and CDR2 is SMNVEV (reference sequence). Here the CDR3 reads CGPTSARPEVGTDTQYF. The CDR3 region has the DNA TGTGGCCCGACTAGCGCGAGACCCGAAGTTGGCACAGATACGCAGTATTTT.

This rearrangement joins TRBV7-9 to TRBJ2-7, with 7 bases matching TRBD1. The trim removed 2 bases at V and 12 bases at J, leaving 13 bases unmatched. CDR3 length: 14 amino acids. Per germline, CDR1 SEHNR and CDR2 FQNEAQ (reference sequence). The CDR3 DNA reads as TGTGCCAGCAGCTTATATACAGGGGATTCGGGTTTGTACTTC. Encoded protein: CASSLYTGDSGLYF.

The chain carries TRBV3-1 (or the pseudogene TRBV3-2) and TRBJ1-4; TRBD1 is a possible D gene (5 bases). Germline lookup yields CDR1 LGHDT and CDR2 YNNKEL (reference sequence). CDR3 size: 15 residues. Deletions cut 4 bases from V and 3 bases from J, with 12 bases between. The CDR3 protein is CASSPAGWANEKLFF. DNA of the CDR3: TGTGCCAGCAGCCCCGCAGGGTGGGCTAATGAAAAACTGTTTTTT.

This chain connects TRBV10-3 to TRBJ1-6; 9 bases map to TRBD1. The CDR3 has 17 residues. The germline CDR1 and CDR2 sequences are ENHRY and SYGVKD. Germline trimming cut 6 bases from V and 5 bases from J; bases unmatched to any gene: 11. DNA for the CDR3: TGTGCCATCAGGCCGGAAAGGGGGACAGGGAATAATTCACCCCTCCACTTT. This encodes CAIRPERGTGNNSPLHF.

Only one count was recorded for this clone. The chain combines TRBV11-3 with TRBJ1-3; weak D call: TRBD1 (6 bases). The CDR3 spans 13 residues. The ends were cut back, 5 bases at V and 6 bases at J, with 11 bases in the middle. Germline V gene sequence: CDR1 SGHNT, CDR2 YENEEA. CDR3 sequence reads: CASSLGTPNTIYF. CDR3 in DNA: TGTGCCAGCAGCCTAGGGACACCAAACACCATATATTTT. The whole variable domain, filled in from reference TRBV11-3 and TRBJ1-3, reads EAGVVQSPRYKIIEKKQPVAFWCNPISGHNTLYWYLQNLGQGPELLIRYENEEAVDDSQLPKDRFSAERLKGVDSTLKIQPAELGDSAVYLCASSLGTPNTIYFGEGSWLTVV.

The V gene is TRBV11-2, the J gene TRBJ1-1; D unclear. Trimming removed 6 bases from V and 3 bases from J, with 11 bases in between. The CDR3 runs 13 residues. Looked up from germline, CDR1 is SGHAT and CDR2 is FQNNGV. In nucleotides, the CDR3 is TGTGCCAGCAGTTTATTATTGGACACTGAAGCTTTCTTT. Translation: CASSLLLDTEAFF.